These T cell receptor beta chains were read from a single sample in a study of cytomegalovirus exposure and HLA in healthy donors. The table came from immunoSEQ multiplex PCR; TCRdb's copy has only in-frame clones and leaves some out. The data contain about 160,000 clones, roughly 80% of them singletons. The sequencing input was PBMCs. Receptor source: a male donor in good health and CMV-seropositive. CDR3s include the opening cysteine and the closing phenylalanine or tryptophan. The order of the fields is D gene, CDR3 length, V gene, clone size, J gene, CDR3 protein, CDR3 DNA. A D gene is named only where the DNA matches it firmly. Not every row has a clone size; where given, it reads once, few, many or a size class.

D: TRBD1; length: 13; V: TRBV6-5; size: once; J: TRBJ1-2; CDR3: CASSYDRDYGYTF; DNA: TGTGCCAGCAGTTACGACAGGGATTATGGCTACACCTTC
D: TRBD2; length: 14; V: TRBV5-4; size: .; J: TRBJ2-7; CDR3: CASSLAGGAYEQYF; DNA: TGTGCCAGCAGCTTAGCGGGAGGGGCCTACGAGCAGTACTTC
D: .; length: 18; V: TRBV27; size: .; J: TRBJ2-2; CDR3: CASSLRAQMTQITGELFF; DNA: TGTGCCAGCAGTTTAAGAGCGCAAATGACTCAAATCACCGGGGAGCTGTTTTTT
D: TRBD2; length: 15; V: TRBV5-1; size: .; J: TRBJ2-1; CDR3: CASSFLAGAYNEQFF; DNA: TGCGCCAGCAGCTTCTTAGCGGGGGCCTACAATGAGCAGTTCTTC
D: .; length: 17; V: TRBV27; size: .; J: TRBJ2-4; CDR3: CASSFLPTTRPENSQYF; DNA: TGTGCCAGCAGTTTTCTCCCGACAACACGTCCCGAAAACAGTCAGTACTTC
D: TRBD1; length: 14; V: TRBV11-2; size: .; J: TRBJ1-4; CDR3: CASRIDRGLEKLFF; DNA: TGTGCCAGCAGAATCGACAGGGGGCTTGAAAAACTGTTTTTT
D: .; length: 14; V: TRBV28; size: .; J: TRBJ2-5; CDR3: CASSLPMHQETQYF; DNA: TGTGCCAGCAGTTTACCTATGCACCAAGAGACCCAGTACTTC
D: TRBD1; length: 14; V: TRBV9; size: .; J: TRBJ1-5; CDR3: CASSVTGGGQPQHF; DNA: TGTGCCAGCAGCGTTACAGGGGGGGGTCAGCCCCAGCATTTT
D: TRBD1; length: 14; V: TRBV28; size: .; J: TRBJ2-7; CDR3: CASSLRGGFSEQYF; DNA: TGTGCCAGCAGTTTACGAGGGGGCTTCTCCGAGCAGTACTTC
D: .; length: 14; V: TRBV7-2; size: .; J: TRBJ2-7; CDR3: CASSPDYFSYEQYF; DNA: TGTGCCAGCAGCCCCGACTACTTCTCCTACGAGCAGTACTTC
D: .; length: 14; V: TRBV9; size: .; J: TRBJ2-2; CDR3: CASSETAGAGELFF; DNA: TGTGCCAGCAGCGAGACGGCTGGGGCTGGGGAGCTGTTTTTT